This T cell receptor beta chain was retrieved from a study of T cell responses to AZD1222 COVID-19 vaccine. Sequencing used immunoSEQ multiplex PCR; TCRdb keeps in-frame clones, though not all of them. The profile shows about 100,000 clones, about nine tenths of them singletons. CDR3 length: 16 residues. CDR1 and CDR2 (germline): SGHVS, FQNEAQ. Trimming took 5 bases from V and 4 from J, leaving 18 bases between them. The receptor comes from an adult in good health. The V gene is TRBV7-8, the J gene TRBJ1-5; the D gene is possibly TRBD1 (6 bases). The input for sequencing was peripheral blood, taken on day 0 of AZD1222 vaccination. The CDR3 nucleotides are TGTGCCAGCAGCCCCTCGCGGCAGGGGTTGAATCAGCCCCAGCATTTT. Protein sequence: CASSPSRQGLNQPQHF.